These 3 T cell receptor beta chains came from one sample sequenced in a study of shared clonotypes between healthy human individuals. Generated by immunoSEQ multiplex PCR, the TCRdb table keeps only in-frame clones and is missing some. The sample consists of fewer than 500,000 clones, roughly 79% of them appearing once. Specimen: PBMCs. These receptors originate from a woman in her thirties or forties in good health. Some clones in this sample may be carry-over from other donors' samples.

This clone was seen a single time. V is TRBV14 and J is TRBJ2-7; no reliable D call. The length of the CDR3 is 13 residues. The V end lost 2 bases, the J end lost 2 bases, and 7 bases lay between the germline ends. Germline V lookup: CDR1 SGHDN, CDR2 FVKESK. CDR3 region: CASSQNLPYEQYF. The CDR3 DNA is TGTGCCAGCAGCCAAAACCTACCCTACGAGCAGTACTTC. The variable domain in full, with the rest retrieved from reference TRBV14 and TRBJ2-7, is EAGVTQFPSHSVIEKGQTVTLRCDPISGHDNLYWYRRVMGKEIKFLLHFVKESKQDESGMPNNRFLAERTGGTYSTLKVQPAELEDSGVYFCASSQNLPYEQYFGPGTRLTVT.

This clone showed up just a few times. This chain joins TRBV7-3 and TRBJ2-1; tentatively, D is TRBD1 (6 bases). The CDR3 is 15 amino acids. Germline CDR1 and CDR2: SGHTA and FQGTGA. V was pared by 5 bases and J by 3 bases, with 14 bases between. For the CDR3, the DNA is TGTGCCAGCAGCCCACAGGGAAGCAACTACAATGAGCAGTTCTTC. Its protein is CASSPQGSNYNEQFF.

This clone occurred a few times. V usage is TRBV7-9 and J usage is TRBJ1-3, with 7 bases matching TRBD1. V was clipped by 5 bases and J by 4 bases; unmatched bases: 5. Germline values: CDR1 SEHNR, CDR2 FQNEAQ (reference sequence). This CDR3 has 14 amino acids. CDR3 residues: CASSPRGLGNTIYF. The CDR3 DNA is TGTGCCAGCAGCCCAAGGGGGCTGGGAAACACCATATATTTT.